One sample yielded the 8 T cell receptor beta chains listed below, sequenced in a study of T cell changes during pregnancy in multiple sclerosis. Repertoires were generated with immunoSEQ multiplex PCR, while TCRdb's copy carries only in-frame clones and drops some. This sample has more than 55,000 clones, with approximately 90% found just once. The specimen was peripheral blood, collected in the second trimester of pregnancy. These receptors were taken from a female donor with multiple sclerosis, enrolled in a pregnancy study.

This rearrangement joins TRBV2 to TRBJ1-1, with D possibly matching TRBD1 (6 bases). The germline V gene has CDR1 SNHLY and CDR2 FYNNEI. This CDR3 is 13 amino acids long. V was pared by 5 bases and J by 4 bases, with 11 bases between. DNA of the CDR3: TGTGCCAGCAGTCCCGACAGGTTCACTGAAGCTTTCTTT. Residues: CASSPDRFTEAFF.

The rearrangement joins TRBV5-1 to TRBJ1-1; D is possibly TRBD1 (6 bases). Germline V gene sequence: CDR1 SGHRS, CDR2 YFSETQ. V was cut by 4 bases and J by 1 base, with 26 bases left in between. The CDR3 covers 19 residues. The CDR3 sequence: CASSLHPDSLPRQNTEAFF. The DNA for the CDR3 is TGCGCCAGCAGCCTTCACCCGGACAGTCTACCGCGACAGAACACTGAAGCTTTCTTT.

This clone occurred a few times. The rearrangement links TRBV2 to TRBJ1-2; 10 bases agree with TRBD1. From germline, CDR1 is SNHLY and CDR2 FYNNEI. The J segment lost 8 bases and the V segment lost 4 bases, leaving 4 bases of the junction unmatched. The length of the CDR3 is 13 residues. The CDR3 loop is CASSVDRGRGYTF. The CDR3 region has the DNA TGTGCCAGCAGTGTTGACAGGGGGCGAGGCTACACCTTC.

The chain couples TRBV15 to TRBJ2-3, with 8 bases lining up with TRBD2. CDR1 is LNHNV and CDR2 is YYDKDF in the germline V gene (reference sequence). The CDR3 extends over 15 amino acids. V trimming: 4 bases; J trimming: 6 bases; junction bases outside the gene matches: 9. The CDR3 sequence: CATSTIGLAGDTQYF. Here the CDR3 DNA reads TGTGCCACCAGCACCATTGGACTAGCAGGGGATACGCAGTATTTT.

The rearrangement links TRBV18 to TRBJ2-3; 12 bases are shared with TRBD2. The germline V gene encodes CDR1 KGHSH and CDR2 LQKENI. CDR3 length: 14 amino acids. V was pared by 7 bases and J by 6 bases, with 5 bases of the junction left unmatched. CDR3 DNA: TGTGCCAGCTTACGGACTAGCGGGATGGATACGCAGTATTTT. Its translation is CASLRTSGMDTQYF.

In this sample, this clone turned up a few times. This CDR3 is CASTLERDEQFF. CDR3 DNA sequence: TGTGCCAGCACCCTCGAACGGGATGAGCAGTTCTTC. The chain employs TRBV7-9 and TRBJ2-1; D gene ambiguous. The germline gives CDR1 SEHNR, CDR2 FQNEAQ (reference sequence). V was cut by 7 bases and J by 8 bases, with 12 bases left in between. This CDR3 comprises 12 residues.

In this sample, this clone turned up once. This chain links TRBV2 with TRBJ2-1; 8 bases are a match to TRBD1. Germline CDR1 reads SNHLY; CDR2 reads FYNNEI. With V trimmed by 8 bases and J by 2 bases, 5 bases remained unmatched. This CDR3 spans 14 amino acids. The CDR3 loop reads CASSAQGAYNEQFF. CDR3 nucleotide sequence: TGTGCCAGCTCAGCACAGGGGGCCTACAATGAGCAGTTCTTC.

Concerning this clone itself: This same CDR3 is encoded by further DNA sequences in the sample. The chain combines TRBV30 with TRBJ2-7; D not resolved. The CDR3 totals 12 residues. Germline V CDR1 and CDR2: GTSNPN, SVGIG (reference sequence). V gave up 0 bases and J gave up 3 bases, with 6 bases separating them. The CDR3 reads CAWSVSGYEQYF. In DNA form, the CDR3 reads TGTGCCTGGAGTGTTTCAGGCTACGAGCAGTACTTC.